This TCR beta chain was found in a study of OX40 agonist ivuxolimab in advanced cancers. Study-wide context: Head and neck, renal cell, melanoma or hepatocellular carcinoma were the cancers that dose-escalation patients had. Partial response was recorded in three patients: one hepatocellular carcinoma and two cutaneous melanoma cases.

Autoimmune disease history or systemic immunosuppression led to patients being barred. Samples were taken at baseline and on day 1 of cycles 4 and 7. The V and J ends lost 3 bases and 4 bases, in that order; junction bases with no gene match: 6. From germline, CDR1 is SGHTA and CDR2 FQGNSA. The CDR3 length is 15 residues. This clone was detected once. TCRdb's table, derived via immunoSEQ multiplex PCR, lists solely in-frame clones and lacks some. Among 100,000 or so clones listed, around 90% were seen once. The J gene is TRBJ1-5, the V gene TRBV7-2; 7 positions agree with TRBD1. This TCR came from an adult with an advanced solid tumor such as melanoma, head and neck, liver or kidney cancer. The sample was CD4+ or CD8+ T cells sorted from blood, taken in a trial of the OX40 agonist ivuxolimab. CDR3 nucleotides: TGTGCCAGCAGCTTCAGACAGGGTGAAAATCAGCCCCAGCATTTT. It specifies CASSFRQGENQPQHF.